This entry lists 32 T cell receptor beta chains sequenced from one sample in a study of monozygotic twins with inflammatory bowel disease. TCRdb re-analyzed the 5' RACE reads; it lists each CDR3 protein once, without DNA. Its clone listing holds about 450,000 distinct CDR3 sequences. The sequencing input was blood. The receptors here all came from a human donor with ulcerative colitis or Crohn's disease, or a healthy co-twin of an affected twin (not recorded which).

The chain has TRBV2 and TRBJ2-1; without DNA, the TCRdb call of TRBD2 cannot be checked. This CDR3 region has 15 residues. Germline lookup yields CDR1 SNHLY and CDR2 FYNNEI. This CDR3 is CASSTGTRSLNEQFF.

The chain recombines TRBV7-2 with TRBJ2-1. The CDR3 has 13 amino acids. Germline CDR1 and CDR2: SGHTA and FQGNSA. CDR3 loop: CASSPTPYNEQFF.

This chain joins TRBV5-1 and TRBJ2-7; TCRdb reports TRBD1, a call that lacks DNA to check it against. The germline V gene has CDR1 SGHRS and CDR2 YFSETQ. The CDR3 has 13 amino acids. CDR3 protein: CASTDRNSYEQYF.

CDR3 sequence reads: CASGTLQGLNEQFF. J is TRBJ2-1 and V is TRBV12-5; TCRdb's D call, TRBD1, is unchecked because there is no DNA. The CDR3 is 14 amino acids. Germline CDR1 LGHNT, CDR2 FRNRAP. The full variable domain, completed using reference TRBV12-5 and TRBJ2-1, is DARVTQTPRHKVTEMGQEVTMRCQPILGHNTVFWYRQTMMQGLELLAYFRNRAPLDDSGMPKDRFSAEMPDATLATLKIQPSEPRDSAVYFCASGTLQGLNEQFFGPGTRLTVL.

This chain's CDR3 is CASSLTPGSSYNEQFF. This chain links TRBV5-1 with TRBJ2-1. CDR3 length: 16 amino acids. Per germline, CDR1 SGHRS and CDR2 YFSETQ.

The V gene is TRBV6-1, the J gene TRBJ2-7; TCRdb picks TRBD1, but there is no DNA to check that call. The CDR3 is 15 residues long. Germline CDR1 MNHNS, CDR2 SASEGT. The CDR3 spells CASAGGGQGTNEQYF.

The V and J genes are TRBV5-1 and TRBJ1-5. Germline V gene lookup returns CDR1 SGHRS and CDR2 YFSETQ. CDR3 size: 13 residues. The chain's CDR3 is CASSKEGGQPQHF.

The V and J genes are TRBV6-1 and TRBJ2-2; TCRdb's D call, TRBD1, is unchecked because there is no DNA. Germline V lookup: CDR1 MNHNS, CDR2 SASEGT. There are 15 residues in the CDR3. This CDR3 reads CASSPSQGNTGELFF.

This chain joins TRBV20-1 and TRBJ2-2; the D call of TRBD2 rests on TCRdb alone, since no DNA is present to check it. Germline CDR1 and CDR2: DFQATT and SNEGSKA (reference sequence). This CDR3 contains 15 residues. CDR3 in amino acids: CSASRGGSITGELFF.

The chain joins TRBV29-1 to TRBJ1-1; TCRdb indicates TRBD1, and absent DNA this call remains unverified. CDR1 is SQVTM and CDR2 is ANQGSEA in the germline V gene. The CDR3 length is 15 residues. CDR3 sequence reads: CSVEGLGQLNTEAFF.

The CDR3 is CASSRPTGATDIQYF. V and J are TRBV7-2 and TRBJ2-4; the TRBD1 assignment by TCRdb is unverifiable without DNA. From germline, CDR1 is SGHTA and CDR2 FQGNSA. CDR3 size: 15 residues.

The gene calls are TRBV20-1 and TRBJ2-1; TCRdb indicates TRBD1, and absent DNA this call remains unverified. The CDR3 runs to 17 residues. Germline V CDR1 and CDR2: DFQATT, SNEGSKA (reference sequence). The CDR3 spells CSVFPALQGVDYNEQFF.

The chain's CDR3 is CASRDRGTTEAFF. The chain joins TRBV5-1 to TRBJ1-1; the TRBD1 assignment by TCRdb is unverifiable without DNA. Germline V gives CDR1 SGHRS, CDR2 YFSETQ. The CDR3 is made up of 13 amino acids. The full variable domain, rest sourced from reference TRBV5-1 and TRBJ1-1, is KAGVTQTPRYLIKTRGQQVTLSCSPISGHRSVSWYQQTPGQGLQFLFEYFSETQRNKGNFPGRFSGRQFSNSRSEMNVSTLELGDSALYLCASRDRGTTEAFFGQGTRLTVV.

The chain carries TRBV24-1 and TRBJ2-2; there is no DNA to check the TCRdb D call of TRBD1. Germline CDR1 and CDR2: KGHDR and SFDVKD. The CDR3 length is 16 residues. CDR3 in amino acids: CATSDRDLRETGELFF.

The chain combines TRBV7-2 with TRBJ1-5; TCRdb's D gene call, TRBD1, goes unchecked for lack of DNA. Germline V gene sequence: CDR1 SGHTA, CDR2 FQGNSA. The CDR3 runs 15 residues. CDR3 protein: CASSQGVQSFQPQHF.

This chain uses TRBV5-1 with TRBJ1-2; TCRdb outputs TRBD1, but without DNA this stays unchecked. Germline loops: CDR1 SGHRS, CDR2 YFSETQ. CDR3 length equals 16 residues. The CDR3 protein is CASSVDPGQGANGYTF.

The chain is built from TRBV6-1 and TRBJ2-2; TCRdb's D call of TRBD1 is untestable without DNA. The CDR3 runs 16 residues. Germline V gene lookup returns CDR1 MNHNS and CDR2 SASEGT. The CDR3 loop reads CASRPRAAPNTGELFF.

The CDR3 is CSVAGEMGYEQYF. The rearrangement links TRBV29-1 to TRBJ2-7; the TCRdb call, TRBD2, lacks DNA for checking. There are 13 residues in the CDR3. Germline values: CDR1 SQVTM, CDR2 ANQGSEA.

CDR3 protein: CASSFGSRNTDTQYF. The chain has TRBV5-1 and TRBJ2-3. The CDR3 is 15 residues long. Germline V gene sequence: CDR1 SGHRS, CDR2 YFSETQ. Variable domain in full (rest from reference TRBV5-1 and TRBJ2-3): KAGVTQTPRYLIKTRGQQVTLSCSPISGHRSVSWYQQTPGQGLQFLFEYFSETQRNKGNFPGRFSGRQFSNSRSEMNVSTLELGDSALYLCASSFGSRNTDTQYFGPGTRLTVL.

V usage is TRBV6-5 and J usage is TRBJ2-7; TCRdb picks TRBD1, but there is no DNA to check that call. The CDR3 has 11 residues. Per the germline V gene, CDR1 is MNHEY and CDR2 is SVGAGI. The CDR3 loop reads CASSGRDIEYF.

The chain employs TRBV2 and TRBJ1-1. The CDR3 is 14 amino acids. CDR1 is SNHLY and CDR2 is FYNNEI in the germline V gene. Here the CDR3 reads CVFVWAGRDTEAFF.

CDR3 residues: CASSRNWRSYNEQFF. The V gene is TRBV4-3, the J gene TRBJ2-1. CDR3 length: 15 amino acids. CDR1 is LGHNA, CDR2 YSLEER, per germline.

The chain combines TRBV11-2 with TRBJ1-6; the D gene TCRdb calls, TRBD1, cannot be checked with no DNA. This CDR3 is built from 15 residues. Germline-derived CDR1 and CDR2 are SGHAT and FQNNGV. The CDR3 here is CASSRSGRINSPLHF. The entire variable domain, with the rest obtained from reference TRBV11-2 and TRBJ1-6, is as follows: EAGVAQSPRYKIIEKRQSVAFWCNPISGHATLYWYQQILGQGPKLLIQFQNNGVVDDSQLPKDRFSAERLKGVDSTLKIQPAKLEDSAVYLCASSRSGRINSPLHFGNGTRLTVT.

The chain is built from TRBV20-1 and TRBJ1-5; the TCRdb D gene call, TRBD1, has no DNA to confirm it. CDR3 length: 14 residues. Germline V lookup: CDR1 DFQATT, CDR2 SNEGSKA (reference sequence). CDR3: CSARVGQDNQPQHF.

This chain connects TRBV5-4 to TRBJ1-2; TCRdb calls TRBD1, which cannot be checked without DNA. CDR1 and CDR2 from the germline V gene are SGHNT and YYREEE (reference sequence). The CDR3 runs 14 residues. The CDR3 protein is CASSFGGNDYGYTF. The full variable domain, completed using reference TRBV5-4 and TRBJ1-2, is ETGVTQSPTHLIKTRGQQVTLRCSSQSGHNTVSWYQQALGQGPQFIFQYYREEENGRGNFPPRFSGLQFPNYSSELNVNALELDDSALYLCASSFGGNDYGYTFGSGTRLTVV.

The chain employs TRBV12-3 or TRBV12-4 and TRBJ2-1. The CDR3 contains 15 residues. CDR3 sequence: CASTVSSLSHNEQFF.

The V and J genes are TRBV7-2 and TRBJ2-5; as DNA is missing, the TRBD1 call by TCRdb cannot be tested. Germline V gene lookup returns CDR1 SGHTA and CDR2 FQGNSA. The CDR3 has 15 residues. The CDR3 sequence: CASSYPPGRKETQYF.

The V gene is TRBV10-3, the J gene TRBJ1-6; the D call from TCRdb, TRBD1, cannot be confirmed without DNA. Germline V gives CDR1 ENHRY, CDR2 SYGVKD. The CDR3 loop spans 14 amino acids. CDR3: CATTPGSYNSPLHF.

The chain couples TRBV7-8 to TRBJ1-1. CDR1 is SGHVS and CDR2 is FQNEAQ in the germline V gene. This CDR3 spans 15 amino acids. The CDR3 sequence is CASSLGRPGRTEAFF.

This chain uses TRBV27 with TRBJ2-7; TCRdb's D call, TRBD1, is unchecked because there is no DNA. Germline V CDR1 and CDR2: MNHEY, SMNVEV (reference sequence). CDR3 length: 15 amino acids. The CDR3 sequence is CASSSGQGGPNEQYF.

This chain uses TRBV28 with TRBJ2-7. Germline V gives CDR1 MDHEN, CDR2 SYDVKM. This CDR3 comprises 15 residues. This CDR3 is CASSSGRLGTYEQYF.

V is TRBV20-1 and J is TRBJ2-3; TCRdb designates TRBD1, a call that cannot be tested without DNA. CDR1 is DFQATT, CDR2 SNEGSKA, per germline (reference sequence). The CDR3 is 16 amino acids. CDR3 sequence reads: CSARLTGVRATDTQYF.